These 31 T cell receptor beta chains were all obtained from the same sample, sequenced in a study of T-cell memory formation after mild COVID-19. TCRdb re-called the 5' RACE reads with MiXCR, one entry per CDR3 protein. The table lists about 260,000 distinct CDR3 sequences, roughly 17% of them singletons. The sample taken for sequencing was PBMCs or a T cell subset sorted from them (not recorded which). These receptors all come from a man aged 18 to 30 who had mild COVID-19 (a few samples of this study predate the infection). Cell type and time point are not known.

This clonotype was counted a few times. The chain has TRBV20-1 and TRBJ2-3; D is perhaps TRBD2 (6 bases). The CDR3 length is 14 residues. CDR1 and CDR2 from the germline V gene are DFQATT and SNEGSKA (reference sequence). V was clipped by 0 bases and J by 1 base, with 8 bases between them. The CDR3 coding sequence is TGCAGTGCTAGAGATGTAGCGGGCACAGATACGCAGTATTTT. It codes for CSARDVAGTDTQYF.

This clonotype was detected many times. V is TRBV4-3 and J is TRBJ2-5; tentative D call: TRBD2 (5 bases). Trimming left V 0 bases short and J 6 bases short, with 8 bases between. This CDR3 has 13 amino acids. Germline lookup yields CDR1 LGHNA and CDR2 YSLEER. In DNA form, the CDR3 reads TGCGCCAGCAGCCAAGATCGGGAACAGACCCAGTACTTC. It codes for CASSQDREQTQYF.

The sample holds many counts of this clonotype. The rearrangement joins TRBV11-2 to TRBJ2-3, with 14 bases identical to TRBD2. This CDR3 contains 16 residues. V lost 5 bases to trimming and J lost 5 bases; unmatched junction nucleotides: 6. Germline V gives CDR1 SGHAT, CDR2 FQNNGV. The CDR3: CASSRLAGGTGDTQYF. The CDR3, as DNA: TGTGCCAGCAGCCGACTAGCGGGGGGGACGGGAGATACGCAGTATTTT.

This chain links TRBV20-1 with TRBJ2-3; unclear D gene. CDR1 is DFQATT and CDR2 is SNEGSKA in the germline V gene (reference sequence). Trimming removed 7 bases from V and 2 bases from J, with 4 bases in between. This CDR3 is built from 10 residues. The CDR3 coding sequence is TGCAGTGGCCTCACAGATACGCAGTATTTT. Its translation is CSGLTDTQYF.

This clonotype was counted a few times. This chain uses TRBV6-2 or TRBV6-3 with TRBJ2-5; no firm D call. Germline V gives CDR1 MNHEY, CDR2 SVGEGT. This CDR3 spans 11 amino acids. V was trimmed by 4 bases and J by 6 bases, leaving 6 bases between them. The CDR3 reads CASSSGKTQYF. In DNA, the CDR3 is TGTGCCAGCAGTTCCGGAAAGACCCAGTACTTC.

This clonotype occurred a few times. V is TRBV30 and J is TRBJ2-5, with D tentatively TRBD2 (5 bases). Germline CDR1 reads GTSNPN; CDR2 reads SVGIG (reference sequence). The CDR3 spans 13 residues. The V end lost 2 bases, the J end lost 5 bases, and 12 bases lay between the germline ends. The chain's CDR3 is CAWSMSGPETQYF. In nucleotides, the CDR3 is TGTGCCTGGAGTATGAGCGGACCGGAGACCCAGTACTTC.

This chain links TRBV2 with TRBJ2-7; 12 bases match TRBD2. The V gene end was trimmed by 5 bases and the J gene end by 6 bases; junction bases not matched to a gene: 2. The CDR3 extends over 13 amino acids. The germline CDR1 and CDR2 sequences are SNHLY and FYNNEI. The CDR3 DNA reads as TGTGCCAGCAGTAGGACTAGCGGGGTCGAGCAGTACTTC. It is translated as CASSRTSGVEQYF.

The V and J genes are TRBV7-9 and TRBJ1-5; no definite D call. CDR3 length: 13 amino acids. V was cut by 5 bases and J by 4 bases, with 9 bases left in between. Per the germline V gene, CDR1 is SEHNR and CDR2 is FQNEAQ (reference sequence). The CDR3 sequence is CASSRTQNQPQHF. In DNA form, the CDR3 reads TGTGCCAGCAGCCGGACCCAGAATCAGCCCCAGCATTTT.

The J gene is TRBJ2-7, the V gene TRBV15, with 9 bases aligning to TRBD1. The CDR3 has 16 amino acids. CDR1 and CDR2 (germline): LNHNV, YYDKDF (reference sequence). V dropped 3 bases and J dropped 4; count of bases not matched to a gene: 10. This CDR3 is CATSSPGQGGGYEQYF. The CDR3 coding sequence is TGTGCCACCAGCAGCCCGGGACAGGGAGGGGGATACGAGCAGTACTTC.

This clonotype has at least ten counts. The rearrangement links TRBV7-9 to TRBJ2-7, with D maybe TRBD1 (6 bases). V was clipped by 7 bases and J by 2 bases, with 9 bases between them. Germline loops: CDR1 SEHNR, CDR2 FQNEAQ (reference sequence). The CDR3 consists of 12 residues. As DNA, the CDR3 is TGTGCCAGCACCTCAGGGGCCTACGAGCAGTACTTC. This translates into CASTSGAYEQYF.

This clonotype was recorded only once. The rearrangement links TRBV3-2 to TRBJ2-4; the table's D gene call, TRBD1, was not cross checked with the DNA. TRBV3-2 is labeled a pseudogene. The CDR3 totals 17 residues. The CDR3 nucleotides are TGTGCCAGCAGCCAAGATCGGGTGACAGGGGTGGAAAACATTCAGTACTTC. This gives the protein CASSQDRVTGVENIQYF.

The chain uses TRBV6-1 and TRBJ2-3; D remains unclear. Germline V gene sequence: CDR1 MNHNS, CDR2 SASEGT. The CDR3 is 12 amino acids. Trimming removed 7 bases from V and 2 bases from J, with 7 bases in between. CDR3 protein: CASKDPTDTQYF. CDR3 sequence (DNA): TGTGCCAGCAAAGACCCCACAGATACGCAGTATTTT.

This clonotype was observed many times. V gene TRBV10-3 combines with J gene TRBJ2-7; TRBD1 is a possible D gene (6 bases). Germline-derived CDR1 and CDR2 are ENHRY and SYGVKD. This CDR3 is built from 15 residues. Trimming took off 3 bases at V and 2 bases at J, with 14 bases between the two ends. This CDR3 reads CAISDSTGNPYEQYF. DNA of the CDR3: TGTGCCATCAGTGACTCGACAGGCAACCCCTACGAGCAGTACTTC.

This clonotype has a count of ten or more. CDR3 DNA sequence: TGTGCCAGCAGCTGGGGACAGGGTTGGACTGAAGCTTTCTTT. Encoded protein: CASSWGQGWTEAFF. The rearrangement links TRBV5-6 to TRBJ1-1; 9 bases agree with TRBD1. This CDR3 comprises 14 residues. Trimming at V came to 3 bases and at J to 5 bases, leaving 5 bases not matched to a gene. Germline V gene lookup returns CDR1 SGHDT and CDR2 YYEEEE.

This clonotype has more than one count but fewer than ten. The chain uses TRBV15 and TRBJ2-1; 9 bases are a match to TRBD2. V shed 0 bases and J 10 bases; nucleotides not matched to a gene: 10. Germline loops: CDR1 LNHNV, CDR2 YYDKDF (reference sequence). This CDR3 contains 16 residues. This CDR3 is CATSRDRGRGNWEQFF. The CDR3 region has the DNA TGTGCCACCAGCAGAGATCGCGGGAGGGGAAACTGGGAGCAGTTCTTC.

The CDR3 protein is CASRRDRGAYNEQFF. The CDR3 nucleotides read TGTGCCAGCAGGCGTGACAGGGGAGCCTACAATGAGCAGTTCTTC. This sequence joins TRBV7-2 and TRBJ2-1; 8 nucleotides align to TRBD1. CDR1 and CDR2 (germline): SGHTA, FQGNSA. Trimming at V came to 6 bases and at J to 2 bases, leaving 6 bases not matched to a gene. There are 15 residues in the CDR3.

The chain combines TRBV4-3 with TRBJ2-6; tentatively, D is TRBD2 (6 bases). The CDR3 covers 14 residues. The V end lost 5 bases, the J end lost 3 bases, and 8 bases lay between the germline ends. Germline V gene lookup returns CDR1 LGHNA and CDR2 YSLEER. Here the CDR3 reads CASSGGIGANVLTF. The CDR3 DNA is TGCGCCAGCAGCGGGGGGATTGGGGCCAACGTCCTGACTTTC.

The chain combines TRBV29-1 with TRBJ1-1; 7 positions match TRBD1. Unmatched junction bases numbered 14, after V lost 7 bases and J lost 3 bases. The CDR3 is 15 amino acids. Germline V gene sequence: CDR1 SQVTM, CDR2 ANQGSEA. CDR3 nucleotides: TGCAGCGCCACAGCTGCAAGTCAGGGGGACACTGAAGCTTTCTTT. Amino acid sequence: CSATAASQGDTEAFF. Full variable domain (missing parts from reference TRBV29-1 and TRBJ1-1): SAVISQKPSRDICQRGTSLTIQCQVDSQVTMMFWYRQQPGQSLTLIATANQGSEATYESGFVIDKFPISRPNLTFSTLTVSNMSPEDSSIYLCSATAASQGDTEAFFGQGTRLTVV.

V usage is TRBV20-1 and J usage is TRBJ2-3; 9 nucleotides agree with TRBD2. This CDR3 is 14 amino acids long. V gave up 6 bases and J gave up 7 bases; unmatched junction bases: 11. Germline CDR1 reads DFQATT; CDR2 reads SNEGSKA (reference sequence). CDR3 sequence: CSAQWGGGGNTQYF. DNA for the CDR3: TGCAGTGCCCAGTGGGGCGGGGGGGGCAATACGCAGTATTTT.

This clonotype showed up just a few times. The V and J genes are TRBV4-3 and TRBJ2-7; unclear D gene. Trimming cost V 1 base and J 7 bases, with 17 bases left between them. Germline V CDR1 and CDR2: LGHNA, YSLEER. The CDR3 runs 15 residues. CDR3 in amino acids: CASSQGYEGLREQYF. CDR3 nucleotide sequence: TGCGCCAGCAGCCAAGGGTACGAAGGGTTGCGTGAGCAGTACTTC.

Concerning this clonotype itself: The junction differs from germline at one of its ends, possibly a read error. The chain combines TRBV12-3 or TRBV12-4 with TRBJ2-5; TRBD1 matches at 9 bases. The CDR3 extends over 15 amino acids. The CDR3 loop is CASNLGQGHQETQYF. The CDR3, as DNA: TGTGCCAGCAATTTAGGACAGGGGCACCAAGAGACCCAGTACTTC.

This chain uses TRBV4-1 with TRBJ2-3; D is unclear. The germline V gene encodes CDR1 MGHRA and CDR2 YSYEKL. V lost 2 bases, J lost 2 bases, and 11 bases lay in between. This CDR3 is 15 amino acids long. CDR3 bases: TGCGCCAGCAGCCAATGGCCAGGAATCACAGATACGCAGTATTTT. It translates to CASSQWPGITDTQYF.

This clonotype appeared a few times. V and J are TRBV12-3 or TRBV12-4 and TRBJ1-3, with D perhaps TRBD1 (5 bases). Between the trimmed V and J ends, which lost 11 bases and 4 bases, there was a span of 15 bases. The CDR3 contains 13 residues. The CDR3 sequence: CAARAGPGNTIYF. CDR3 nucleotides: TGTGCCGCTCGGGCAGGGCCAGGAAACACCATATATTTT.

The CDR3 DNA is TGCGCCAGCAGCTTGGCCGAGGGGTTTTATGGCTACACCTTC. Translated, it gives CASSLAEGFYGYTF. This chain links TRBV5-1 with TRBJ1-2; a possible D gene is TRBD1 (5 bases). Looked up from germline, CDR1 is SGHRS and CDR2 is YFSETQ. Trimming took off 0 bases at V and 5 bases at J, with 11 bases between the two ends. The CDR3 totals 14 residues. Full variable domain (missing parts from reference TRBV5-1 and TRBJ1-2): KAGVTQTPRYLIKTRGQQVTLSCSPISGHRSVSWYQQTPGQGLQFLFEYFSETQRNKGNFPGRFSGRQFSNSRSEMNVSTLELGDSALYLCASSLAEGFYGYTFGSGTRLTVV.

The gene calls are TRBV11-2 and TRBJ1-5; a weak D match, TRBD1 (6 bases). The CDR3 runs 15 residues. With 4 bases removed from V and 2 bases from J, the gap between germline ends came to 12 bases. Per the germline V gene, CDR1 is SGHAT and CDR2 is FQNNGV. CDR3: CASSSVEGGNQPQHF. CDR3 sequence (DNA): TGTGCCAGCAGCTCTGTTGAGGGGGGCAATCAGCCCCAGCATTTT. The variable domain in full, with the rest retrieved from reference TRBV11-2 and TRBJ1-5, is EAGVAQSPRYKIIEKRQSVAFWCNPISGHATLYWYQQILGQGPKLLIQFQNNGVVDDSQLPKDRFSAERLKGVDSTLKIQPAKLEDSAVYLCASSSVEGGNQPQHFGDGTRLSIL.

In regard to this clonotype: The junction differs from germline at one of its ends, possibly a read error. The CDR3 nucleotides are TGTGCCATCAGCGTACAGGGGGCAAACCAGCCCCAGCATTTT. Translating gives CAISVQGANQPQHF. The J gene is TRBJ1-5, the V gene TRBV7-9; 9 bases agree with TRBD1. CDR1 SEHNR and CDR2 FQNEAQ come from the germline V gene (reference sequence). This CDR3 is built from 14 residues.

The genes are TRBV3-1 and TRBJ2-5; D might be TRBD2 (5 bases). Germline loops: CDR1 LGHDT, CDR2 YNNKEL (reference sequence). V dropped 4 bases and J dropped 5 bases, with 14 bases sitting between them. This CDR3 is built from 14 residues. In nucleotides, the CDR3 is TGTGCCAGCAGCCGACGGACTGCCTTCGAGACCCAGTACTTC. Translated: CASSRRTAFETQYF.

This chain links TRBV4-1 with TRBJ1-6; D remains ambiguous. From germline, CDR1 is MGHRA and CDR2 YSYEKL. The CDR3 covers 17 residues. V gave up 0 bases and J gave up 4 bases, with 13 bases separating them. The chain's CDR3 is CASSQEIGVAYNSPLHF. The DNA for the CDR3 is TGCGCCAGCAGCCAAGAGATTGGGGTGGCTTATAATTCACCCCTCCACTTT.

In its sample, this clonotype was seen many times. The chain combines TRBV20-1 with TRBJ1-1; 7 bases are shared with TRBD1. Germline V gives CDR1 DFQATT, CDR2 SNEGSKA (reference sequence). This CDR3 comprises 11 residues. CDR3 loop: CSVEGGSEAFF. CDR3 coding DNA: TGCAGCGTTGAAGGGGGCTCTGAAGCTTTCTTT.

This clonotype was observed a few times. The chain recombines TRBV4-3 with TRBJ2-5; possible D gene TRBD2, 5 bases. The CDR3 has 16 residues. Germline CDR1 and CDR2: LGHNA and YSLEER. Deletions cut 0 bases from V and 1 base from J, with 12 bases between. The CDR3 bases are TGCGCCAGCAGCCAAGATGGCGGGCCCGTCCAAGAGACCCAGTACTTC. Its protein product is CASSQDGGPVQETQYF.

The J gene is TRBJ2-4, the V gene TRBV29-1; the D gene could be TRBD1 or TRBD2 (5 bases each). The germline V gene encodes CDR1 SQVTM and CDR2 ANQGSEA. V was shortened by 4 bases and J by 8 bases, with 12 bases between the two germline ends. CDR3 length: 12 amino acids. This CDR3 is CSVGGNVDIQYF. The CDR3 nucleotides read TGCAGCGTTGGGGGGAATGTGGACATTCAGTACTTC.